The 4 T cell receptor beta chains reported below all come from one sample, sequenced in a study of Graves' ophthalmopathy and Graves' hyperthyroidism. The authors amplified TCR beta CDR3 regions from RNA transcripts. The authors performed first-round RT-PCR with HTBI primers and then a second-round multiplex PCR. Using its own MiXCR run on the multiplex PCR reads, TCRdb lists one record per CDR3 protein. The sample yields more than 1,000,000 distinct CDR3 sequences, approximately 35% seen once. Sequencing was performed on peripheral blood or thyroid tissue (not recorded which). These receptors were taken from an adult man with Graves' hyperthyroidism.

The table lists this clonotype with many counts. The rearrangement links TRBV15 to TRBJ2-5, with a weak D call TRBD2 (7 bases). Germline CDR1 and CDR2: LNHNV and YYDKDF (reference sequence). There are 17 residues in the CDR3. V was trimmed by 3 bases and J by 5 bases, leaving 22 bases between them. CDR3 bases: TGTGCCACCAGCAGCTTGGGAGGGGGTGGCGTACGGGAGACCCAGTACTTC. Its protein is CATSSLGGGGVRETQYF. Full variable domain (outside the CDR3, taken from reference TRBV15 and TRBJ2-5): DAMVIQNPRYQVTQFGKPVTLSCSQTLNHNVMYWYQQKSSQAPKLLFHYYDKDFNNEADTPDNFQSRRPNTSFCFLDIRSPGLGDTAMYLCATSSLGGGGVRETQYFGPGTRLLVL.

This clonotype has a count of ten or more. The chain links TRBV9 to TRBJ2-2; 7 bases align to TRBD1. With 3 bases clipped from V and 5 bases from J, the junction kept 7 bases outside the gene matches. This CDR3 region has 15 residues. Per the germline V gene, CDR1 is SGDLS and CDR2 is YYNGEE. The CDR3 loop reads CASSATGSTTGELFF. The CDR3 nucleotides read TGTGCCAGCAGCGCGACAGGGTCCACGACCGGGGAGCTGTTTTTT.

The gene calls are TRBV12-3 or TRBV12-4 and TRBJ1-2, with D possibly TRBD1 on 6 matching bases. The CDR3 consists of 13 residues. Trimming left V 4 bases short and J 8 bases short, with 14 bases between. The CDR3 DNA follows: TGTGCCAGCAGTTATCCGTCCGGGGGCGGCTACACCTTC. This codes for CASSYPSGGGYTF.

Details on this clonotype: An end of the junction differs from the germline gene, which may be a read error. The V call is TRBV29-1, the J call TRBJ1-2; D not certain. CDR1 is SQVTM, CDR2 ANQGSEA, per germline. This CDR3 contains 12 residues. This chain's CDR3 is CSVNTAGYGYTF. Written as DNA, the CDR3 is TGCAGCGTTAACACTGCGGGGTATGGGTACACCTTC.